Listed below are T cell receptor beta chains from one sample, sequenced in a study of response to subunit inactivated influenza vaccine. TCRdb reanalysed the RT-PCR reads using MiXCR and keeps one entry per CDR3 protein. Of about 800,000 distinct CDR3 sequences detected, over 20% appear once; the ten largest clones hold roughly 10%. The sample was PBMCs from blood, taken less than 6 days after vaccination. These receptors were taken from a middle-aged man who received an inactivated influenza vaccine. CDR3s include the opening cysteine and the closing phenylalanine or tryptophan. The order of the fields is D gene, clone size, J gene, V gene, CDR3 DNA, CDR3 protein. D genes are given only for firm matches. Rows give clone size only sometimes, using once, few, many, or a class for an expanded clone.

>TRBD2|NA|TRBJ2-1|TRBV6-5
TGTGCCAGCAGTTACACCTACGGTCAGACTAGCGGGAGGGCATATGAGCAGTTCTTC
CASSYTYGQTSGRAYEQFF
>NA|many|TRBJ2-5|TRBV12-3/TRBV12-4
TGTGCCAGCAGCCTACGGGGATCGGGAGAGACCCAGTACTTC
CASSLRGSGETQYF
>TRBD2|few|TRBJ2-7|TRBV29-1
TGCAGCGCAACGCGGGAGGGCTACGAGCAGTACTTC
CSATREGYEQYF
>NA|NA|TRBJ2-3|TRBV7-2
TGTGCCAGCAGCCATCCGAACACAGATACGCAGTATTTT
CASSHPNTDTQYF
>TRBD2|once|TRBJ2-1|TRBV12-3/TRBV12-4
TGTGCCAGCAGCCTGACTAGCGGGAGCCGTAATGAGCAGTTCTTC
CASSLTSGSRNEQFF
>NA|many|TRBJ2-1|TRBV11-2
TGTGCCAGCAGCTACGACTCCTCCGGGCAGTTCTTC
CASSYDSSGQFF
>NA|NA|TRBJ2-5|TRBV2
TGTGCCAGCACCAAGACCAGCGGGGAGACCCAGTACTTC
CASTKTSGETQYF
>NA|few|TRBJ1-4|TRBV6-5
TGTGCCAGCAGTACTGCGGGACATAGAGGGGAAAAACTGTTTTTT
CASSTAGHRGEKLFF
>NA|NA|TRBJ2-5|TRBV30
TGTGCCTGGAGTGGATCAGGGAGAGAGACCCAGTACTTC
CAWSGSGRETQYF
>NA|NA|TRBJ2-1|TRBV5-4
TGTGCCAGCAGCCCCAACCCACTATTCCACGACAATGAGCAGTTCTTC
CASSPNPLFHDNEQFF
>TRBD1|NA|TRBJ1-5|TRBV4-1
TGCGCCAGCAGCTATCGGACAGGGGTCGGCCAGCCCCAGCATTTT
CASSYRTGVGQPQHF
>NA|few|TRBJ2-7|TRBV19
TGTGCCAGTAGTATAGCGGGGCTCTACGAGCAGTACTTC
CASSIAGLYEQYF
>TRBD2|NA|TRBJ2-1|TRBV6-1
TGTGCCAGCAGCCAGGCGGGAGGGCCGTTTGAGCAGTTCTTC
CASSQAGGPFEQFF
>NA|few|TRBJ2-7|TRBV6-5
TGTGCCGCCGGCGACTACGAGCAGTACTTC
CAAGDYEQYF
>TRBD1|NA|TRBJ1-4|TRBV24-1
TGTGCCACCAGTGATTCAAAGGGGGCGGCTAATGAAAAACTGTTTTTT
CATSDSKGAANEKLFF
>TRBD1|few|TRBJ2-7|TRBV7-2
TGTGCCAGCAGCTTCAGGGGGCATCGATCCTACGAGCAGTACTTC
CASSFRGHRSYEQYF
>NA|NA|TRBJ1-1|TRBV20-1
TGCAGTGCTAGAGACAGGGGCTACACTGAAGCTTTCTTT
CSARDRGYTEAFF
>NA|NA|TRBJ2-5|TRBV6-2/TRBV6-3
TGTGCCAGCAGTTACTCGATCGGGTCGGGGTATAAACGAGAGACCCAGTACTTC
CASSYSIGSGYKRETQYF
>TRBD1|NA|TRBJ2-2|TRBV27
TGTGCCAGCAGTTTCGAGGACAGGAGAGGAGCCGGGGAGCTGTTTTTT
CASSFEDRRGAGELFF
>NA|NA|TRBJ1-5|TRBV20-1
TGCAGTGCTAGGCCGGGGGCAAGCAATCAGCCCCAGCATTTT
CSARPGASNQPQHF
>TRBD2|few|TRBJ2-1|TRBV9
TGTGCCAGCAGCGTCTCCCTAGCGGCCTACAATGAGCAGTTCTTC
CASSVSLAAYNEQFF
>NA|many|TRBJ2-1|TRBV10-3
TGTGCCATCAGTCAAGACAGGTACAATGAGCAGTTCTTC
CAISQDRYNEQFF
>TRBD2|NA|TRBJ2-5|TRBV20-1
TGCAGTGTTCTAGCGGGGCAGGAGACCCAGTACTTC
CSVLAGQETQYF
>NA|few|TRBJ2-5|TRBV28
TGTGCCAGCAGTTTATTATCATCGGCGAGGGTTGGAGAGACCCAGTACTTC
CASSLLSSARVGETQYF
>TRBD1|once|TRBJ1-2|TRBV29-1
TGCAGCGTTGATCGGCCAGGGGGAGACTATGGCTACACCTTC
CSVDRPGGDYGYTF
>NA|NA|TRBJ2-7|TRBV12-3/TRBV12-4
TGTGCCAGCAGCAAACTAGTATACTCCTACGAGCAGTACTTC
CASSKLVYSYEQYF
>TRBD2|NA|TRBJ2-1|TRBV5-4
TGTGCCAGCAGCTTATATCGGCTAGCGGCCCGGAATGAGCAGTTCTTC
CASSLYRLAARNEQFF
>TRBD2|many|TRBJ2-1|TRBV7-2
TGTGCCAGCAGCTTAATAGCGGGGGGGCCTTTGAATGAGCAGTTCTTC
CASSLIAGGPLNEQFF
>NA|many|TRBJ2-5|TRBV29-1
TGCAGCGTTAGTCTGATCCAAGAGACCCAGTACTTC
CSVSLIQETQYF
>NA|NA|TRBJ2-5|TRBV6-2/TRBV6-3
TGTGCCAGCAGTTGGACAGTTAAAGAGACCCAGTACTTC
CASSWTVKETQYF
>NA|NA|TRBJ2-1|TRBV25-1
TGTGCCAGCGCGCTTCACAATGAGCAGTTCTTC
CASALHNEQFF
>NA|few|TRBJ2-4|TRBV11-2
TGTGCCAGCAATCGGATAGCCAAAAACATTCAGTACTTC
CASNRIAKNIQYF
>TRBD2|NA|TRBJ2-1|TRBV4-3
TGCGCCAGCAGCCAAGATCGCGCTAGCGGGGGCAATGAGCAGTTCTTC
CASSQDRASGGNEQFF
>TRBD1|few|TRBJ2-3|TRBV6-2/TRBV6-3
TGTGCCAGCAGCCGCAGCTCGGGACAGTCATTGACGCAGTATTTT
CASSRSSGQSLTQYF
>NA|NA|TRBJ2-7|TRBV6-1
TGTGCCAGCATCCTGGATTATCGGAACCATCACGAGCAGTACTTC
CASILDYRNHHEQYF
>NA|many|TRBJ1-5|TRBV28
TGTGCCAGCATGGGACGGATGAATCAGCCCCAGCATTTT
CASMGRMNQPQHF
>NA|many|TRBJ1-2|TRBV5-6
TGTGCCAGCAGCGAGGGAACAAACTATGGCTACACCTTC
CASSEGTNYGYTF
>NA|few|TRBJ1-1|TRBV3-1
TGTGCCAGCAGCCTCCGTACCGCATCTGAAGCTTTCTTT
CASSLRTASEAFF
>TRBD2|few|TRBJ2-7|TRBV18
TGTGCCAGCTCACGGGGACTAGATGTCTACGAGCAGTACTTC
CASSRGLDVYEQYF
>TRBD1|NA|TRBJ1-1|TRBV6-2/TRBV6-3
TGTGCCAGCAGTTACAACCGGGACAGGGCAAACACTGAAGCTTTCTTT
CASSYNRDRANTEAFF
>TRBD2|few|TRBJ2-3|TRBV5-6
TGTGCCAGCAGCTTGGATGCGGGAGTGGTGACAGATACGCAGTATTTT
CASSLDAGVVTDTQYF
>TRBD1|many|TRBJ2-5|TRBV28
TGTGCCAGCAGTTGGCGGGACAGGGCGGGAGAGACCCAGTACTTC
CASSWRDRAGETQYF
>TRBD2|NA|TRBJ2-1|TRBV5-6
TGTGCCAGCAGCAATCTAGCGGGGGGGCTTAATGAGCAGTTCTTC
CASSNLAGGLNEQFF
>NA|few|TRBJ2-5|TRBV20-1
TGCAGTGCTAGATTCCTCACGCTTGGTTCGGTTAATGGAGAGACCCAGTACTTC
CSARFLTLGSVNGETQYF
>NA|NA|TRBJ2-5|TRBV4-1
TGCGCCAGCAGCCAAGATACAGGATTGACCCAGTACTTC
CASSQDTGLTQYF
>NA|NA|TRBJ1-4|TRBV7-9
TGTGCCAGCAGCGGGAATGACGGGACTAATGAAAAACTGTTTTTT
CASSGNDGTNEKLFF
>NA|few|TRBJ1-1|TRBV2
TGTGCCAGCAGTGAAAAAGGACTTTCAACCACTGAAGCTTTCTTT
CASSEKGLSTTEAFF
>NA|few|TRBJ1-5|TRBV19
TGTGCCAGTACCGCATCCGTGGGTCAGCCCCAGCATTTT
CASTASVGQPQHF
>NA|few|TRBJ1-2|TRBV20-1
TGCAGTGCTAGAGATCTCATGGATCTCTATGGCTACACCTTC
CSARDLMDLYGYTF
>TRBD2|NA|TRBJ2-2|TRBV6-1
TGTGCCAGCAGCGATGGGGGGAGGGGCACCGGGGAGCTGTTTTTT
CASSDGGRGTGELFF
>NA|NA|TRBJ1-4|TRBV4-3
TGCGCCAGCAGCCAAGAACGCCAGACATATACTAATGAAAAACTGATTTTT
CASSQERQTYTNEKLIF
>NA|many|TRBJ2-7|TRBV12-3/TRBV12-4
TGTGCCAGCAGTTTTGCCGGGACCAGAGCCTACGAGCAGTACTTC
CASSFAGTRAYEQYF
>NA|few|TRBJ1-2|TRBV4-3
TGCGCCAGCAGCCAAAACGCTTTTTATGGCTACACCTTC
CASSQNAFYGYTF
>TRBD1|NA|TRBJ2-7|TRBV5-6
TGTGCCAGCAGCTATACCGGGACAGGGGACCACGAGCAGTACTTC
CASSYTGTGDHEQYF